The subject of this entry is one T cell receptor beta chain. Its antigen is unknown. Produced via immunoSEQ multiplex PCR; TCRdb's table is partial and in-frame only. The sample contains tens of thousands of clones, just over 90% of which appear only once. This sample was taken from a study of OX40 agonist ivuxolimab in advanced cancers. It was autoimmune disease history or systemic immunosuppression that excluded patients. Trimming shortened V by 4 bases and J by 0 bases, and 14 bases separated the two germline ends. This CDR3 is built from 16 residues. Germline CDR1 reads KGHSH; CDR2 reads LQKENI. Study-wide results and caveats: At doses 0.1 to 3.0 mg/kg, CD4+ and CD8+ clones expanded. Expanded clones were, on average, more numerous in CD8+ T cells than in CD4+.

The TCR sequence derives from an adult with an advanced solid tumor such as melanoma, head and neck, liver or kidney cancer. The source was CD4+ or CD8+ T cells sorted from blood, collected in a trial of the OX40 agonist ivuxolimab. V and J are TRBV18 and TRBJ2-3; either TRBD1 or TRBD2 may supply D (5 bases each). In DNA, the CDR3 is TGTGCCAGCTCACTGCCGGGACGGCCTAGCACAGATACGCAGTATTTT. This gives the protein CASSLPGRPSTDTQYF.